The T cell receptor (beta chain) described here comes from a study of response to subunit inactivated influenza vaccine. Broader study findings: A suggestion made by the authors is that each seasonal influenza vaccination recruits few new T cells.

This clonotype has only a few counts. No antigen is known for it. TCRdb redid the calling of the RT-PCR reads with MiXCR, one entry per CDR3 protein. In the table there are about 700,000 distinct CDR3 sequences, approximately 15% of which are singletons. Sequenced material: PBMCs from blood, taken roughly 2 weeks before vaccination. The TCR sequence derives from a man between 50 and 59 years old who received an inactivated influenza vaccine.

The CDR3 nucleotides read TGTGCCACCAGCAGATCGGGACTAGGGGAAGAGACCCAGTACTTC. Amino acid sequence: CATSRSGLGEETQYF. V and J are TRBV15 and TRBJ2-5, with 8 bases matching TRBD2. The junction had 5 bases not matched to a gene; V was cut back by 2 bases and J by 3 bases. CDR3 length: 15 residues. In germline, CDR1 is LNHNV, CDR2 YYDKDF (reference sequence). The full variable domain, completed using reference TRBV15 and TRBJ2-5, is DAMVIQNPRYQVTQFGKPVTLSCSQTLNHNVMYWYQQKSSQAPKLLFHYYDKDFNNEADTPDNFQSRRPNTSFCFLDIRSPGLGDTAMYLCATSRSGLGEETQYFGPGTRLLVL.